These 3 T cell receptor beta chains came from one sample sequenced in a study of blood T cell repertoires in COVID-19. This table comes from immunoSEQ multiplex PCR, and its TCRdb copy is limited to in-frame clones, with some not included. This repertoire shows 200,000 to 300,000 clones, about 90% found once; its top ten account for under 3%. The sample comprised peripheral blood. These receptors were obtained from a person aged 18-35 years with COVID-19, enrolled during active disease.

This clone was observed once. The V gene is TRBV6-6, the J gene TRBJ2-7; perhaps TRBD1 as D (6 bases). Trimming removed 10 bases at V and 3 bases at J, with 16 bases between. This CDR3 contains 13 residues. Germline values: CDR1 MNHNY, CDR2 SVGAGI (reference sequence). The CDR3 sequence is CATTYRDGYEQYF. In nucleotides, the CDR3 is TGTGCCACGACCTACAGGGACGGCTACGAGCAGTACTTC.

J is TRBJ1-1 and V is TRBV3-1 (or the pseudogene TRBV3-2), with D maybe TRBD1 (5 bases). The V end lost 2 bases, the J end lost 4 bases, and 11 bases lay between the germline ends. Germline V CDR1 and CDR2: LGHDT, YNNKEL (reference sequence). The CDR3 has 14 residues. This CDR3 is CASSQTGTGTEAFF. The CDR3 region has the DNA TGTGCCAGCAGCCAAACTGGGACTGGCACTGAAGCTTTCTTT.

In its sample, this clone was seen a few times. Other DNA sequences in the same sample also yield this CDR3. The gene calls are TRBV11-2 and TRBJ1-1; 8 nucleotides agree with TRBD1. Germline CDR1 is SGHAT and CDR2 is FQNNGV. The CDR3 is 14 amino acids. V shed 5 bases, J shed 2 bases, and the junction held 4 bases outside the gene matches. CDR3 in DNA: TGTGCCAGCAGCCACGGACAGGGAAACACTGAAGCTTTCTTT. Translated, it gives CASSHGQGNTEAFF.